A single T cell receptor beta chain is shown here with its context. The target antigen is unknown. As for treatment: 15 to 20 received Ad26.COV2.S at low or high dose, single or two shots; 5 received placebo; per-sample allocation not given. All samples were drawn on day 63, counting from the first vaccine or placebo injection. This entry belongs to a study of Ad26.COV2.S vaccination and SARS-CoV-2 variants. Study at large: Donor participated within the Ad26.COV2.S arm of the COV1001 trial.

The CDR3 is 14 residues long. V was shortened by 2 bases and J by 4 bases, with 11 bases between the two germline ends. Germline CDR1 SGHTA, CDR2 FQGTGA. General study findings and limits: Whether participants received vaccine or placebo, their non-spike TCR breadth was similar. In TCR breadth and depth analyses, total T cell responses may have been underestimated.

Profiling relied on immunoSEQ multiplex PCR, and the TCRdb table lists in-frame clones only, not all of them. The data show about 480,000 clones, roughly 85% seen once. The sequence was obtained from a person aged 18-60 years who received the Ad26.COV2.S COVID-19 vaccine or a placebo. Sample: peripheral blood, taken in a trial of Ad26.COV2.S vaccine versus placebo. The gene calls are TRBV7-3 and TRBJ1-1, with D perhaps matching TRBD1 (5 bases). The CDR3 sequence is CASSLYGGSTEAFF. In DNA form, the CDR3 reads TGTGCCAGCAGCTTATACGGGGGAAGCACTGAAGCTTTCTTT.